This T cell receptor (beta chain) was documented in a study of shared clonotypes between healthy human individuals. This CDR3 has 15 amino acids. V dropped 2 bases and J dropped 4; count of bases not matched to a gene: 6. From germline, CDR1 is MNHNS and CDR2 SASEGT. Nashville, Tennessee was home to all donors, who were Caucasian adults. The study separated CD4+ cells into CD45RA+ naive and CD45RA-negative memory subsets. Assay used: immunoSEQ multiplex PCR; TCRdb lists only in-frame clones, some missing. The table has just over 2,000,000 clones, 85% to 95% seen once; the top ten hold about 0.13%. A note on this clone: Its antigen is currently unknown.

Study-level findings and limits: Richness estimates generally favored naive over memory subsets. Limitation of the genetic and exposure-history diversity represented came from the few donors.

The specimen sequenced was naive CD4+ T cells sorted from blood. The subset denotes: CD45RA+ positively selected. This TCR was sampled from a man aged 18 to 35 in good health. The V gene is TRBV6-1, the J gene TRBJ2-3, with TRBD1 matching 7 bases. The CDR3 loop reads CASSETGVSADTQYF. The CDR3 DNA sequence: TGTGCCAGCAGTGAAACAGGGGTTAGCGCAGATACGCAGTATTTT.